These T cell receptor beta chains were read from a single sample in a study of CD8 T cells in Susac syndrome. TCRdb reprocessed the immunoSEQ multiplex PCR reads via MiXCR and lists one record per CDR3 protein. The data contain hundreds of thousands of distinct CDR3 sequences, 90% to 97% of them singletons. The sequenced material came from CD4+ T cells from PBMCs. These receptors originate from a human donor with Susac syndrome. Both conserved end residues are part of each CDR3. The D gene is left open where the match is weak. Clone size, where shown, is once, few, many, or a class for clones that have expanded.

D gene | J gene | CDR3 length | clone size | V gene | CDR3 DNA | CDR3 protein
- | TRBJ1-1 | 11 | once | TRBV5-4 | TGTGCCAGCAGACAGGGAAGGGAGGCTTTCTTT | CASRQGREAFF
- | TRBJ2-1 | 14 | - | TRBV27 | TGTGCCAGCAGTTTATCGTTAGCAAACAATGAGCAGTTCTTC | CASSLSLANNEQFF
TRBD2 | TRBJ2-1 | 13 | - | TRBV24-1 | TGTGCCACCAGTGAGGGACTAGCGGATGAGCAGTTCTTC | CATSEGLADEQFF
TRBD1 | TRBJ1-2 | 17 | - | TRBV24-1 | TGTGCCACCAGTGATGATGGAAGACAGGGGATTGGGTATGGCTACACCTTC | CATSDDGRQGIGYGYTF
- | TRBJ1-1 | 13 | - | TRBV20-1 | TGCAGTGCTAGAGATCGGATGAACACTGAAGCTTTCTTT | CSARDRMNTEAFF
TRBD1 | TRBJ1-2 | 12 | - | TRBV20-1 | TGCAGTGCGAGGACAGGGGGGAATGGCTACACCTTC | CSARTGGNGYTF
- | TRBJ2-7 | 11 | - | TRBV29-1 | TGCAGCGTACGGGCTTTTGGCGAGCAGTACTTC | CSVRAFGEQYF
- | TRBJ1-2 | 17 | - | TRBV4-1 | TGCGCCAGCAGCCAAGATAGGGCGACAACAGAATTCTATGGCTACACCTTC | CASSQDRATTEFYGYTF
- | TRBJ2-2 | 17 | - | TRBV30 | TGTGCCTGGAGTGTACTTAGGACACTCCCGGGGACCGGGGAGCTGTTTTTT | CAWSVLRTLPGTGELFF
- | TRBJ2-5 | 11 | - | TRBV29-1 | TGCAGCGTCTTACTCGGGAGAACCCAGTACTTC | CSVLLGRTQYF
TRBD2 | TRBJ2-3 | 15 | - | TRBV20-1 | TGCAGTGCTAGAACTAGCGGGACGAGCACAGATACGCAGTATTTT | CSARTSGTSTDTQYF
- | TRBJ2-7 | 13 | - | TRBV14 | TGTGCCAGCAGCCAGGATCTAGGGCTTAAGCAGTACTTC | CASSQDLGLKQYF
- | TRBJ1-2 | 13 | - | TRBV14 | TGTGCCAGCAGCCCCTTCCAGGGCCTCGGCTACACCTTC | CASSPFQGLGYTF
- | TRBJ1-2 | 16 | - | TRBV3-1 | TGTGCCAGCAGCCAAGACTTCGGGACAAGGGCCGATGGCTACACCTTC | CASSQDFGTRADGYTF
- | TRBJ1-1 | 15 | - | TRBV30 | TGTGCCTGGCGGGGGGGTAATCCAATGAACACTGAAGCTTTCTTT | CAWRGGNPMNTEAFF
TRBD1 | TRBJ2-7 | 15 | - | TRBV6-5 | TGTGCCAGCAGTGTACCGGGACAGGGAGTCTACGAGCAGTACTTC | CASSVPGQGVYEQYF
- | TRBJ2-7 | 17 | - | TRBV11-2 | TGTGCCAGCAGCCGCCTGGTGGGGCCCAGTTATCCCTACGAGCAGTACTTC | CASSRLVGPSYPYEQYF
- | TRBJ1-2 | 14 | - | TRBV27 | TGTGCCAGCAGTTTATTTCAGGGCCACTATGGCTACACCTTC | CASSLFQGHYGYTF
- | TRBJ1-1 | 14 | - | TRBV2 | TGTGCCAGCAGTGGGCAGCTCATGAACACTGAAGCTTTCTTT | CASSGQLMNTEAFF
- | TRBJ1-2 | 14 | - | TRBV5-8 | TGTGCCAGCAGCTCACGGCATACTAACTATGGCTACACCTTC | CASSSRHTNYGYTF
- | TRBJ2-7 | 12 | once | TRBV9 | TGTGCCAGCAGCGCTGTGGGGAACGAGCAGTACTTC | CASSAVGNEQYF
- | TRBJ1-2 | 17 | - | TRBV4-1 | TGCGCCAGCAGCCAAGATTGGATAAGGAACGATGGATATGGCTACACCTTC | CASSQDWIRNDGYGYTF
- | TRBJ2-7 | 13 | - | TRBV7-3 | TGTGCCAGCAGCTTAACAGCGGACTACGAGCAGTACTTC | CASSLTADYEQYF
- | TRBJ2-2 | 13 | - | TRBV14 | TGTGCCAGCAGCCAAGTACGTTCCGGGGAGCTGTTTTTT | CASSQVRSGELFF
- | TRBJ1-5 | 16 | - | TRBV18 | TGTGCCAGCTCACCGACGGGAGAGGGGGGCAATCAGCCCCAGCATTTT | CASSPTGEGGNQPQHF
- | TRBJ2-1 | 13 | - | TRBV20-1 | TGCAGTGTAGGAGAAAATTCCTACAATGAGCAGTTCTTC | CSVGENSYNEQFF
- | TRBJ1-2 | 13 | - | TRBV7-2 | TGTGCCAGCAGGAGGTGGTTAGGCTATGGCTACACCTTC | CASRRWLGYGYTF
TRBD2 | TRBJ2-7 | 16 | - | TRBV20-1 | TGCAGTGCTAGAGATACTAGCGGGGGCTCCTCCTACGAGCAGTACTTC | CSARDTSGGSSYEQYF
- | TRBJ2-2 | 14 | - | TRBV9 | TGTGCCAGCAGCGTAGCATTGGATTCCGGGGAGCTGTTTTTT | CASSVALDSGELFF
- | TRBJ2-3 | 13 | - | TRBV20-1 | TGCAGTGCTAGTCTGGGGATGACAGATACGCAGTATTTT | CSASLGMTDTQYF
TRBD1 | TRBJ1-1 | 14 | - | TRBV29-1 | TGCAGCGGGGTACTTTTGGCAGGGGGCAGGGAAGCTTTCTTT | CSGVLLAGGREAFF
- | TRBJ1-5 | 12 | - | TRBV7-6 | TGTGCCAGCAGCCCACATTGGGGGCCCCAGCATTTT | CASSPHWGPQHF
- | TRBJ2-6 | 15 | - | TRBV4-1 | TGCGCCAGCAGCCACGTAGTCTCTGGGGCCAACGTCCTGACTTTC | CASSHVVSGANVLTF
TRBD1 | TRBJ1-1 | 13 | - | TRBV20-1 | TGCAGTGTCTCAGTGGGACAGGGATCTGAAGCTTTCTTT | CSVSVGQGSEAFF
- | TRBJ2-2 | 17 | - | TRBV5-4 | TGTGCCAGCAGCTTGGTGGGCACCGACCCGTGGGACGGGGAGCTGTTTTTT | CASSLVGTDPWDGELFF
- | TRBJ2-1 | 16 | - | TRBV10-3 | TGTGCCATCAGTGCACTCCGAGCGGGCTCCTACAATGAGCAGTTCTTC | CAISALRAGSYNEQFF
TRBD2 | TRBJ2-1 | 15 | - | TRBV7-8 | TGTGCCAGCAGCCCGCCTGGACTAGTTAGGGGTGAGCAGTTCTTC | CASSPPGLVRGEQFF
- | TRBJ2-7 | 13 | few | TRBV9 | TGTGCCAGCAGCGTAGCCCCTTCCTACGAGCAGTACTTC | CASSVAPSYEQYF
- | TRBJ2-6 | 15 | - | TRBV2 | TGTGCCAGCAGTGAAGAGGTCCCTGGGGCCAACGTCCTGACTTTC | CASSEEVPGANVLTF
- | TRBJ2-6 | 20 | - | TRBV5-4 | TGTGCCAGCAGCTCCAATAATCTCGGGGAGGCGTTACTCTGGGCCAACGTCCTGACTTTC | CASSSNNLGEALLWANVLTF
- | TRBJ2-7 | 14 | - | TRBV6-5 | TGTGCCAGCAGACAACTACACACAACCTACGAGCAGTACTTC | CASRQLHTTYEQYF
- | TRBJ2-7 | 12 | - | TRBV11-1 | TGTGCCAGCAGCCCCGGTAGTACCACGCAGTACTTC | CASSPGSTTQYF
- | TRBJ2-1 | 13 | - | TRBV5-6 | TGTGCCAGCAGCTTGGCTCTCTACAATGAGCAGTTCTTC | CASSLALYNEQFF
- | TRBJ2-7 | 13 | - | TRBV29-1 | TGCAGCGTTGTGGGCAGGCTGTCACCCGAGCAGTACTTC | CSVVGRLSPEQYF